This entry concerns a single T cell receptor beta chain. The data derive from a study of shared clonotypes between healthy human individuals. Background on the study: The study used three CD4 naive, three CD4 memory, two CD8 naive and one CD8 memory plate per donor.

Sequencing used immunoSEQ multiplex PCR; TCRdb keeps in-frame clones, though not all of them. The sample holds millions of clones, more than 80% seen once. CDR3 length equals 14 residues. Trimming removed 3 bases at V and 4 bases at J, with 11 bases between. Germline loops: CDR1 SGHTA, CDR2 FQGTGA. The sequence derives from a man between 18 and 29 years old in good health. Some clones in this sample may be carry-over from other donors' samples. Sample: naive CD4+ T cells from PBMCs. The subset: CD45RA+ positively selected. The chain carries TRBV7-3 and TRBJ2-3, with D unresolved. The DNA of the CDR3 is TGTGCCAGCAGCTTCCAGGCTTCCCCAGATACGCAGTATTTT. Protein sequence: CASSFQASPDTQYF.